A selection of T cell receptor beta chains follows, all from one sample in a study of T cell responses to AZD1222 COVID-19 vaccine. Sequenced by immunoSEQ multiplex PCR; TCRdb stores in-frame clones only, minus some. The sample has 98,000 or so clones; about 89% are singletons. The sample was peripheral blood, taken 28 days after the second dose of the MenACWY control vaccine. These TCRs come from an adult who received the MenACWY meningococcal vaccine as a control. CDR3s include the opening cysteine and the closing phenylalanine or tryptophan. A D gene is named only where the DNA matches it firmly. Clone size is stated in some rows and not others, as once, few, many or a class when expanded.

>TRBJ1-2|NA|NA|TRBV7-8
TGTGCCAGCAGCTTAGCGCGGTCAGGGGCTGGCTACACCTTC
CASSLARSGAGYTF
>TRBJ1-3|NA|NA|TRBV5-1
TGCGCCAGCAGCTTGTTTGGTTCAGACACCATATATTTT
CASSLFGSDTIYF
>TRBJ1-2|NA|TRBD1|TRBV2
TGTGCCAGCAGACGGGACAGGGGGACCTATGGCTACACCTTC
CASRRDRGTYGYTF
>TRBJ2-2|NA|TRBD2|TRBV11-3
TGTGCCAGCAGCGTAGACGGACTAGCGGGGGGCCCAAGGACACCGAACACCGGGGAGCTGTTTTTT
CASSVDGLAGGPRTPNTGELFF
>TRBJ1-2|few|TRBD1|TRBV7-9
TGTGCCAGCAGCTTGACAGGGGGCGCAAGCTATGGCTACACCTTC
CASSLTGGASYGYTF
>TRBJ1-1|NA|NA|TRBV27
TGTGCCAGCCTAAGGGGGGCTGGACAGATGAACACTGAAGCTTTCTTT
CASLRGAGQMNTEAFF
>TRBJ2-7|few|TRBD1|TRBV2
TGTGCCAGCGCCGACCCGGACAGGGGTGGCGAGCAGTACTTC
CASADPDRGGEQYF
>TRBJ2-1|NA|TRBD2|TRBV7-8
TGTGCCAGCAGCCCTCCCCGCGGACTAGCGGGGGTAACCTCCTACAATGAGCAGTTCTTC
CASSPPRGLAGVTSYNEQFF
>TRBJ1-4|NA|NA|TRBV15
TGTGCCACCAGCAGAGATGCGGCAGCCGAGAATGAAAAACTGTTTTTT
CATSRDAAAENEKLFF
>TRBJ1-3|NA|NA|TRBV30
TGTGCCCACTCAGGGAGTGGAAACACCATATATTTT
CAHSGSGNTIYF
>TRBJ2-1|NA|NA|TRBV7-2
TGTGCCAGCAGCCAACATGAGGGCCCGCCCTTGCCCTACAATGAGCAGTTCTTC
CASSQHEGPPLPYNEQFF
>TRBJ2-7|few|TRBD2|TRBV9
TGTGCCCTCGCATCGGGTAGCGGGGTCTACGAGCAGTACTTC
CALASGSGVYEQYF
>TRBJ2-3|NA|NA|TRBV5-1
TGCGCCAGCGGCCCCGAGGGAGATACGCAGTATTTT
CASGPEGDTQYF
>TRBJ2-1|once|NA|TRBV27
TGTGCCAGCAGTTATGGGAGGAAAGGGAATGAGCAGTTCTTC
CASSYGRKGNEQFF
>TRBJ1-5|few|TRBD1|TRBV15
TGTGCCACCAGCAGAGGTCCCGGGACAGAGAGCAATCAGCCCCAGCATTTT
CATSRGPGTESNQPQHF
>TRBJ2-7|few|NA|TRBV7-9
TGTGCCAGCAGCTTTGGGGGACAACCTACCTACGAGCAGTACTTC
CASSFGGQPTYEQYF
>TRBJ1-1|NA|TRBD1|TRBV5-1
TGCGCCAGCAGCTTGGCCCAGGAGACAGGGAGGGCTTTCTTT
CASSLAQETGRAFF
>TRBJ1-6|NA|NA|TRBV7-8
TGTGCCAGCAGCCCTTCGGGGGACTATAATTCACCCCTCCACTTT
CASSPSGDYNSPLHF
>TRBJ1-1|NA|TRBD1|TRBV12-3/TRBV12-4
TGTGCCAGCAGGGGGACAGTGACCACTGAAGCTTTCTTT
CASRGTVTTEAFF
>TRBJ2-3|NA|NA|TRBV24-1
TGTGCCACCAGCGAATATTACACAGATACGCAGTATTTT
CATSEYYTDTQYF
>TRBJ2-2|few|NA|TRBV7-9
TGTGCCAGCAGCTTAGCGGAGGTGGGGGAGCTGTTTTTT
CASSLAEVGELFF
>TRBJ2-5|NA|NA|TRBV24-1
TGTGCCACCAGTGAATCCACTAGGGAGGCAGAGACCCAGTACTTC
CATSESTREAETQYF
>TRBJ1-2|NA|NA|TRBV19
TGTGCCAGTAGTATGGGGATCTTTAACTATGGCTACACCTTC
CASSMGIFNYGYTF
>TRBJ2-2|NA|NA|TRBV9
TGTGCCAGCAGCGTAGAAATTAGCGGGAACACCGGGGAGCTGTTTTTT
CASSVEISGNTGELFF
>TRBJ2-1|NA|TRBD2|TRBV10-3
TGTGCCATCAGTCCAAGCGGGGGGGCATACAATGAGCAGTTCTTC
CAISPSGGAYNEQFF
>TRBJ2-2|NA|TRBD1|TRBV18
TGTGCCAGCTCACCCACGACAGGGGTCACCGGGGAGCTGTTTTTT
CASSPTTGVTGELFF
>TRBJ1-2|NA|NA|TRBV27
TGTGCCAGCAGTTTAAGGGGGGGTAACTATGGCTACACCTTC
CASSLRGGNYGYTF
>TRBJ1-5|once|NA|TRBV7-2
TGTGCCAGCAGCTGGACAGTAAATAGCAATCAGCCCCAGCATTTT
CASSWTVNSNQPQHF
>TRBJ1-3|NA|NA|TRBV19
TGTGCCAGTAGTCCCCGGGACTATGGAAACACCATATATTTT
CASSPRDYGNTIYF
>TRBJ1-2|NA|NA|TRBV7-2
TGTGCCAGCAGCTCCCGGGGAGATAACTATGGCTACACCTTC
CASSSRGDNYGYTF
>TRBJ2-4|once|NA|TRBV27
TGTGCCAGCAGTTTATCGGGGGTCGCCAAAAACATTCAGTACTTC
CASSLSGVAKNIQYF
>TRBJ2-5|many|NA|TRBV4-1
TGCGCCAGCAGCCAAGATGGTCCCTACGAAGAGACCCAGTACTTC
CASSQDGPYEETQYF
>TRBJ1-1|few|TRBD1|TRBV28
TGTGCCAGCATATACAGGGGGGCGGCTTTCTTT
CASIYRGAAFF
>TRBJ1-6|NA|NA|TRBV5-5
TGTGCCAGCAGCTTTCGCCAGGCAAATTCACCCCTCCACTTT
CASSFRQANSPLHF
>TRBJ1-6|NA|TRBD1|TRBV7-9
TGTGCCAGCAGCTTCAGGGACAGGGGCCAAAATTCACCCCTCCACTTT
CASSFRDRGQNSPLHF
>TRBJ2-2|NA|NA|TRBV6-2/TRBV6-3
TGTGCCAGCAGTTACATGATCAGAAACACCGGGGAGCTGTTTTTT
CASSYMIRNTGELFF
>TRBJ1-1|NA|TRBD1|TRBV7-6
TGTGCCAGCAGCGGACAGGGGGGCACTGAAGCTTTCTTT
CASSGQGGTEAFF